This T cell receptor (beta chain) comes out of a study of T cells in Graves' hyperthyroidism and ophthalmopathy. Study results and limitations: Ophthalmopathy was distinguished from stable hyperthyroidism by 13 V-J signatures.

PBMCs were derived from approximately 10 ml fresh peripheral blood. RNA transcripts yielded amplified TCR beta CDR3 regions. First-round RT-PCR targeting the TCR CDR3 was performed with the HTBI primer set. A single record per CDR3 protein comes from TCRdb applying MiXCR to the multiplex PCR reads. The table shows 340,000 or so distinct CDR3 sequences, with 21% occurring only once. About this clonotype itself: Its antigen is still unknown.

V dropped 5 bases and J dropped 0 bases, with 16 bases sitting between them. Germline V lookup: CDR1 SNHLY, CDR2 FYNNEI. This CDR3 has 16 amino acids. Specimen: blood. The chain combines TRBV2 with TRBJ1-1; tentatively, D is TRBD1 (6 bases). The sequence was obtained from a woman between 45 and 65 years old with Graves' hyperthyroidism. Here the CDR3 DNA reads TGTGCCAGCAGTAAGGGGAACAGGGCCATGAACACTGAAGCTTTCTTT. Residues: CASSKGNRAMNTEAFF.